This TCR beta chain was sequenced in a study of blood T cell repertoires in COVID-19. The method was immunoSEQ multiplex PCR; TCRdb's version includes in-frame clones alone and lacks a portion of them. In the table there are around 150,000 clones, almost 80% of which are singletons. The CDR3 totals 14 residues. Germline V lookup: CDR1 SGHRS, CDR2 YFSETQ. V lost 2 bases to trimming and J lost 6 bases; unmatched junction nucleotides: 7. Material for sequencing was peripheral blood. This TCR was sampled from a middle-aged man with active or convalescent COVID-19. This sequence joins TRBV5-1 and TRBJ2-7; TRBD1 matches 8 bases. The chain's CDR3 is CASSLLDDRGEQYF. Written as DNA, the CDR3 is TGCGCCAGCAGCTTATTGGACGACAGGGGCGAGCAGTACTTC.